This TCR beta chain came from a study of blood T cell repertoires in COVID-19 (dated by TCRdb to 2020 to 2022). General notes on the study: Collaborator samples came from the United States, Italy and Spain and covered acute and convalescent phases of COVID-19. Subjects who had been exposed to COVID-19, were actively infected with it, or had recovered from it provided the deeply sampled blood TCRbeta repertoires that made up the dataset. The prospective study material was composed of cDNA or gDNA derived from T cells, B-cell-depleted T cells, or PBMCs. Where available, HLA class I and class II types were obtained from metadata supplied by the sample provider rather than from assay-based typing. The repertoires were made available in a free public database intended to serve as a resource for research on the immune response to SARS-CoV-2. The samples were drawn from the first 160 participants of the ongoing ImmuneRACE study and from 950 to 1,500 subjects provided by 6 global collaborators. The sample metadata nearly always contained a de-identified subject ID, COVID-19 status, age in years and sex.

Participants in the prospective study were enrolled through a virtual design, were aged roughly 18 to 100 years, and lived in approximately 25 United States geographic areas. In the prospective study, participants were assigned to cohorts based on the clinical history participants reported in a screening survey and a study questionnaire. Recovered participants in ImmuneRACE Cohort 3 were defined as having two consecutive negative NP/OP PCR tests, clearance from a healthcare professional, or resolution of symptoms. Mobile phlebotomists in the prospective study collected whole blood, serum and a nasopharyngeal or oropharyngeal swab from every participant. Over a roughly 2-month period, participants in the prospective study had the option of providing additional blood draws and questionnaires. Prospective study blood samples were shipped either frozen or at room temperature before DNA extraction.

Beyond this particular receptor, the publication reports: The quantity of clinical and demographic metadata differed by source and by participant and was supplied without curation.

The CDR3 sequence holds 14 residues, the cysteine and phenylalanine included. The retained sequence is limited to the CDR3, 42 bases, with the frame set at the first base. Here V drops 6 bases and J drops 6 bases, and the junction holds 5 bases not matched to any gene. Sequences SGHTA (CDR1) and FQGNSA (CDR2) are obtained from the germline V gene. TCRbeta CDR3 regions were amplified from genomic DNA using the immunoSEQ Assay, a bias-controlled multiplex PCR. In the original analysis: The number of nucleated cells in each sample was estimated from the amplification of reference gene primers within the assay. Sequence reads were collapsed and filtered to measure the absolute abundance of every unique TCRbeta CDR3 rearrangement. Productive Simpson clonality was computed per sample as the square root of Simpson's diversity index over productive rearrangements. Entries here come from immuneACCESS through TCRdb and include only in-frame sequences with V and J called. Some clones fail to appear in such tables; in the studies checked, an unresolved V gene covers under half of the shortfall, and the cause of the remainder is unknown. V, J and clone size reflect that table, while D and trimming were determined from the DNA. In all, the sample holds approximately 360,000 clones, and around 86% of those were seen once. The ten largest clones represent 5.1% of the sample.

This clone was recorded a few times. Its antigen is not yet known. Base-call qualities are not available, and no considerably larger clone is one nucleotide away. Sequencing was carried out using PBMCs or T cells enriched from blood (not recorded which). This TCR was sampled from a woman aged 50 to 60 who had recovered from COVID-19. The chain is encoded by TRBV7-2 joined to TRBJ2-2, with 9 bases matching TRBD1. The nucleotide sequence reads TGTGCCAGCAGGGAAACAGGGGGCCCCGGGGAGCTGTTTTTT. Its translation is CASRETGGPGELFF.